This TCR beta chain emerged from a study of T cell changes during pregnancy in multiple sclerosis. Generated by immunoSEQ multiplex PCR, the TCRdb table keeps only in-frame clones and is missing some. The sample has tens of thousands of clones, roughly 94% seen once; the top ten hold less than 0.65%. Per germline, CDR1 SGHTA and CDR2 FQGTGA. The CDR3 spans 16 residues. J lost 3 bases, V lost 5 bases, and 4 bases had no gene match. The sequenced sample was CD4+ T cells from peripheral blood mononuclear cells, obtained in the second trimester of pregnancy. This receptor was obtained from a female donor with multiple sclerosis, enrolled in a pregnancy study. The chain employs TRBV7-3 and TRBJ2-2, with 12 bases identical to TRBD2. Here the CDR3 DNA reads TGTGCCAGCAGCGCCCGACTAGCGGGGGACACCGGGGAGCTGTTTTTT. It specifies CASSARLAGDTGELFF.